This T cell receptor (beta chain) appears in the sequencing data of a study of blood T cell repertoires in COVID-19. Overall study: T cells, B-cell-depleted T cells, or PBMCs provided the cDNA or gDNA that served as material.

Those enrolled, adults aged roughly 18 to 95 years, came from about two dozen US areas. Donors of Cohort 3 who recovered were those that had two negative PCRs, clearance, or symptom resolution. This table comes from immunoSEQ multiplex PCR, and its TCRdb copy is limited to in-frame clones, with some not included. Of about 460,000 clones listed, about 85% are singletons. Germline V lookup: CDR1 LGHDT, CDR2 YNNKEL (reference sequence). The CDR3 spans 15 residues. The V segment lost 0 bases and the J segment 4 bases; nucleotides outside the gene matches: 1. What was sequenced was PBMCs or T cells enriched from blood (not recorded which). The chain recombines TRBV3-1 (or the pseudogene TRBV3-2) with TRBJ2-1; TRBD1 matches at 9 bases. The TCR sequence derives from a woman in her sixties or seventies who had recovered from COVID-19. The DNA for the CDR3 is TGTGCCAGCAGCCAAGAACAGGGGGCTTACAATGAGCAGTTCTTC. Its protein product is CASSQEQGAYNEQFF.